A single sample gave rise to the 22 T cell receptor beta chains below, sequenced in a study of T-cell memory formation after mild COVID-19. TCRdb used MiXCR to reprocess the 5' RACE reads, holding one entry per CDR3 protein. The sample contains fewer than 150,000 distinct CDR3 sequences, over 15% of which appear only once. Sequencing was done on a sample of PBMCs or a T cell subset sorted from them (not recorded which). These receptors were collected from a man aged 18 to 29 who had mild COVID-19 (a few samples of this study predate the infection). Cell type and time point are not known.

A note on this clonotype: The junction departs from the called germline gene at one end, perhaps through a read error. This chain uses TRBV27 with TRBJ1-5, with TRBD1 identical over 9 bases. From germline, CDR1 is MNHEY and CDR2 SMNVEV (reference sequence). The CDR3 is 15 amino acids. This CDR3 reads CASSSGTGLNRPQHF. The CDR3 DNA reads TGTGCCAGCAGTTCAGGGACAGGGCTAAATCGGCCCCAGCATTTT.

This clonotype was recorded a few times. The rearrangement uses TRBV4-1 and TRBJ1-2; D is possibly TRBD1 (5 bases). This CDR3 region has 14 residues. Germline CDR1 and CDR2: MGHRA and YSYEKL. The V end was cut by 1 base, the J end by 5 bases, with 11 bases between. The CDR3 loop is CASSQVAGTYGYTF. CDR3 DNA sequence: TGCGCCAGCAGCCAAGTAGCAGGGACTTATGGCTACACCTTC.

The chain has TRBV28 and TRBJ1-1; possibly TRBD1 for D (5 bases). Trimming stripped 1 base from V and 4 bases from J, with 13 bases between. Germline lookup yields CDR1 MDHEN and CDR2 SYDVKM. The CDR3 has 15 residues. As DNA, the CDR3 is TGTGCCAGCAGTTTATCCAACTCAGGGATCACTGAAGCTTTCTTT. Translating gives CASSLSNSGITEAFF.

The CDR3 coding sequence is TGCGCCAGCAGCTTGATCGGGACCGGGGGCGGGGAGCTGTTTTTT. Its translation is CASSLIGTGGGELFF. The chain employs TRBV5-1 and TRBJ2-2, with a weak D call TRBD2 (6 bases). CDR1 and CDR2 from the germline V gene are SGHRS and YFSETQ. Trimming removed 1 base at V and 7 bases at J, with 14 bases between. The CDR3 is made up of 15 amino acids.

This clonotype was observed a few times. The J gene is TRBJ1-1, the V gene TRBV4-3; a weak D match, TRBD1 (6 bases). This CDR3 has 15 residues. Per germline, CDR1 LGHNA and CDR2 YSLEER. The V and J ends lost 4 bases and 0 bases respectively, with 12 bases between them. The CDR3 DNA sequence: TGCGCCAGCAGCCCCCAGGGGATCATGAACACTGAAGCTTTCTTT. This translates into CASSPQGIMNTEAFF.

This clonotype has a handful of counts. The chain uses TRBV21-1 and TRBJ2-5; the table's TRBD1 call for D was not verified on the DNA. TRBV21-1 is a pseudogene locus. The CDR3 runs 16 residues. The chain's CDR3 is CASSKWVGGFQETQYF. In nucleotides, the CDR3 is TGTGCCAGCAGCAAATGGGTAGGGGGATTTCAAGAGACCCAGTACTTC.

The rearrangement links TRBV24-1 to TRBJ2-2; D is ambiguous. Trimming shortened V by 4 bases and J by 1 base, and 3 bases separated the two germline ends. CDR3 size: 13 residues. Per germline, CDR1 KGHDR and CDR2 SFDVKD. CDR3 DNA: TGTGCCACCAGTGAACGGAACACCGGGGAGCTGTTTTTT. This encodes CATSERNTGELFF.

This clonotype showed up many times. The genes are TRBV5-1 and TRBJ2-2; possibly TRBD1 or TRBD2 for D (5 bases each). CDR1 SGHRS and CDR2 YFSETQ come from the germline V gene. The CDR3 runs 13 residues. The V end lost 9 bases, the J end lost 4 bases, and 13 bases lay between the germline ends. CDR3 bases: TGCGCCACTCACGAGGGGCTCACCGGGGAGCTGTTTTTT. This gives the protein CATHEGLTGELFF.

J is TRBJ2-1 and V is TRBV4-3, with D perhaps matching TRBD2 (6 bases). CDR1 is LGHNA, CDR2 YSLEER, per germline. The CDR3 spans 16 residues. The V and J ends lost 6 bases and 1 base respectively, with 16 bases between them. CDR3 in DNA: TGCGCCAGCAGTATTGCTTTTAGCGGTTCCTACAATGAGCAGTTCTTC. This gives the protein CASSIAFSGSYNEQFF.

In this sample, this clonotype turned up many times. The chain has TRBV12-3 or TRBV12-4 and TRBJ1-6, with D perhaps matching TRBD1 (6 bases). The CDR3 runs 14 residues. V shed 2 bases and J shed 6 bases, with 8 bases lying between them. CDR3 DNA: TGTGCCAGCAGTTTAACAGGGACTAATTCACCCCTCCACTTT. Translation gives CASSLTGTNSPLHF.

This clonotype turned up a few times. The J gene is TRBJ2-1, the V gene TRBV27; D perhaps matches TRBD2 (6 bases). The CDR3 spans 15 residues. Germline V CDR1 and CDR2: MNHEY, SMNVEV (reference sequence). The V end lost 4 bases, the J end lost 7 bases, and 17 bases lay between the germline ends. CDR3 protein: CASSSPTVAVNEQFF. The CDR3 nucleotides are TGTGCCAGCAGTTCCCCGACGGTAGCGGTGAATGAGCAGTTCTTC.

A note on this clonotype: One end of the junction fails to match germline, which may point to a read error. This rearrangement joins TRBV6-5 to TRBJ2-1; D is possibly TRBD1 or TRBD2 (6 bases each). Per the germline V gene, CDR1 is MNHEY and CDR2 is SVGAGI. The CDR3 contains 14 residues. CDR3: CASSYGGTGATPSF. Written as DNA, the CDR3 is TGTGCCAGCAGTTACGGGGGGACGGGGGCCACGCCATCCTTC.

The chain couples TRBV9 to TRBJ1-3; D uncertain. Germline V lookup: CDR1 SGDLS, CDR2 YYNGEE. Trimming left V 4 bases short and J 7 bases short, with 6 bases between. This CDR3 comprises 11 residues. CDR3 nucleotides: TGTGCCAGCAGCAGGAGGAACACCATATATTTT. Its protein product is CASSRRNTIYF.

CDR3 amino acids: CASSFRAGTGVADTQYF. The CDR3 DNA reads as TGTGCCAGCAGTTTCCGAGCCGGGACAGGGGTGGCAGATACGCAGTATTTT. This sequence joins TRBV6-5 and TRBJ2-3, with TRBD1 matching over 10 bases. The V and J ends lost 4 bases and 4 bases, in that order; junction bases with no gene match: 11. CDR3 size: 17 residues. Germline V CDR1 and CDR2: MNHEY, SVGAGI.

This clonotype has a handful of counts. J is TRBJ2-3 and V is TRBV20-1, with D tentatively TRBD1 or TRBD2 (5 bases each). The germline CDR1 and CDR2 sequences are DFQATT and SNEGSKA (reference sequence). CDR3 length: 14 residues. V dropped 5 bases and J dropped 2 bases, with 14 bases sitting between them. The CDR3, as DNA: TGCAGTGCTCCGACTGGGGGTAACACAGATACGCAGTATTTT. This codes for CSAPTGGNTDTQYF.

This clonotype was picked up a small number of times. V gene TRBV7-9 combines with J gene TRBJ2-1; the D gene is possibly TRBD2 (6 bases). The CDR3 length is 13 residues. Between the trimmed V and J ends, which lost 8 bases and 6 bases, there was a span of 14 bases. Looked up from germline, CDR1 is SEHNR and CDR2 is FQNEAQ (reference sequence). For the CDR3, the DNA is TGTGCCAGCCGCAGGGAGGAGGGCAATGAGCAGTTCTTC. Translated, it gives CASRREEGNEQFF.

In its sample, this clonotype was seen a few times. The gene calls are TRBV7-6 and TRBJ2-2; D is perhaps TRBD1 (5 bases). The length of the CDR3 is 15 residues. V was clipped by 2 bases and J by 5 bases, with 12 bases between them. Germline V lookup: CDR1 SGHVS, CDR2 FNYEAQ. The CDR3 region has the DNA TGTGCCAGCAGCTTATCGCCTCAGGGAACCGGGGAGCTGTTTTTT. Translation: CASSLSPQGTGELFF.

This clonotype was counted at least ten times. The chain couples TRBV9 to TRBJ2-1, with TRBD2 identical over 10 bases. The trim removed 0 bases at V and 7 bases at J, leaving 13 bases unmatched. The CDR3 consists of 18 residues. Germline V gene sequence: CDR1 SGDLS, CDR2 YYNGEE. DNA for the CDR3: TGTGCCAGCAGCGTAGGTTCTAGCGGGGGCCTCTCCACAAATGAGCAGTTCTTC. Its protein is CASSVGSSGGLSTNEQFF.

This clonotype was found a few times. This chain links TRBV7-8 with TRBJ1-2, with D hard to call. From germline, CDR1 is SGHVS and CDR2 FQNEAQ. This CDR3 region has 14 residues. V lost 3 bases and J lost 2, with 10 bases in between. The CDR3 region has the DNA TGTGCCAGCAGCTTGGACTTAGGGAACTATGGCTACACCTTC. Residues: CASSLDLGNYGYTF. The entire variable domain, with the rest obtained from reference TRBV7-8 and TRBJ1-2, is as follows: GAGVSQSPRYKVAKRGQDVALRCDPISGHVSLFWYQQALGQGPEFLTYFQNEAQLDKSGLPSDRFFAERPEGSVSTLKIQRTQQEDSAVYLCASSLDLGNYGYTFGSGTRLTVV.

This clonotype was observed many times. V is TRBV29-1 and J is TRBJ2-5; no clear D gene. This CDR3 comprises 11 residues. The V gene's germline CDR1 is SQVTM and CDR2 ANQGSEA. V was shortened by 7 bases and J by 1 base, with 7 bases between the two germline ends. The chain's CDR3 is CSADPQETQYF. CDR3 DNA: TGCAGCGCGGACCCCCAAGAGACCCAGTACTTC.

At least ten counts were recorded for this clonotype. V usage is TRBV12-3 or TRBV12-4 and J usage is TRBJ2-3, with a tentative D call TRBD1 (6 bases). The CDR3 covers 15 residues. V was pared by 4 bases and J by 0 bases, with 11 bases between. As DNA, the CDR3 is TGTGCCAGCAGTTCGACAGGACTCAGCACAGATACGCAGTATTTT. Translation: CASSSTGLSTDTQYF.

This clonotype has more than one count but fewer than ten. The CDR3 DNA reads as TGCAGTGCTAGAGTCGGCTGGGACAGCCCTGGGGCAACTAATGAAAAACTGTTTTTT. It specifies CSARVGWDSPGATNEKLFF. V gene TRBV20-1 combines with J gene TRBJ1-4; 7 positions agree with TRBD1. The V and J ends lost 1 base and 0 bases, in that order; junction bases with no gene match: 14. This CDR3 has 19 amino acids. CDR1 and CDR2 (germline): DFQATT, SNEGSKA (reference sequence).